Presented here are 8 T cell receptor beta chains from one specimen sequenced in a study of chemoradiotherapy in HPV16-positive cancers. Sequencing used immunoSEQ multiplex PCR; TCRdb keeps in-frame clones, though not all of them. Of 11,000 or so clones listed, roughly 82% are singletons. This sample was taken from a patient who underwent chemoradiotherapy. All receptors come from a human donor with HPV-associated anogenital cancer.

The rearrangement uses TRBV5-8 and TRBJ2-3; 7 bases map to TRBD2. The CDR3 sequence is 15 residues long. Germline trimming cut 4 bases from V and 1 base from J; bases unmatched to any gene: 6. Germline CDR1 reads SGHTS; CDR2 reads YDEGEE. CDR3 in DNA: TGTGCCAGCAGCCCAGGACTAGTTGGCACAGATACGCAGTATTTT. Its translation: CASSPGLVGTDTQYF.

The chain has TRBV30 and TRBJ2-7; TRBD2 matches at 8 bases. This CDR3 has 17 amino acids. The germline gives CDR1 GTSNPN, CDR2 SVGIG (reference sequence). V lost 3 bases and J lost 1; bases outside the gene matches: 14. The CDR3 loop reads CAWSRGNLAGLSYEQYF. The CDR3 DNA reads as TGTGCCTGGAGCCGTGGAAATCTAGCGGGTTTATCCTACGAGCAGTACTTC.

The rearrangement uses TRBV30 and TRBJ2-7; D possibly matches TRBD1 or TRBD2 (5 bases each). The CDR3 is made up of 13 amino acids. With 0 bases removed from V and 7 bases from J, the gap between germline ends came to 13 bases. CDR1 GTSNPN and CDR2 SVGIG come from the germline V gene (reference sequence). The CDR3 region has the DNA TGTGCCTGGAGTGTACGTGGGGGATGGGAGCAGTACTTC. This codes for CAWSVRGGWEQYF.

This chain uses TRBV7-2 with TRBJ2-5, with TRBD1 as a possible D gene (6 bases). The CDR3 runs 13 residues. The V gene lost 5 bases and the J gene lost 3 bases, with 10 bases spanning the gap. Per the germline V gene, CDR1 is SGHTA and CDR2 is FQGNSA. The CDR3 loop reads CASSLWTEETQYF. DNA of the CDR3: TGTGCCAGCAGCCTCTGGACAGAAGAGACCCAGTACTTC.

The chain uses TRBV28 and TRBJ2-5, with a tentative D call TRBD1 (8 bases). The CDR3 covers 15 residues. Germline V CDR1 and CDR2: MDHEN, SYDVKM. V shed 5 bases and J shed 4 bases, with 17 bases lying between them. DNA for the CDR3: TGTGCCAGCAGTCTCCACACAGGGGGGGGAGAGACCCAGTACTTC. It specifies CASSLHTGGGETQYF.

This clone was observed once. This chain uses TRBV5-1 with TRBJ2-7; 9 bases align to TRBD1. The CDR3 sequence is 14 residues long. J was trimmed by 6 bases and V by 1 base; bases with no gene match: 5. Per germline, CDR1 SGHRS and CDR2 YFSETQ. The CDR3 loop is CASSLRTGVTEQYF. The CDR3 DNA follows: TGCGCCAGCAGCTTGCGGACAGGGGTTACCGAGCAGTACTTC.

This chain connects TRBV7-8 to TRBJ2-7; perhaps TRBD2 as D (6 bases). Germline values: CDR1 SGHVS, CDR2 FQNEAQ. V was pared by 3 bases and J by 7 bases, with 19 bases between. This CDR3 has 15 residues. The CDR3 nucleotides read TGTGCCAGCAGCTTCGCCGACGGCTTTGGAGGGGAGCAGTACTTC. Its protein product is CASSFADGFGGEQYF.

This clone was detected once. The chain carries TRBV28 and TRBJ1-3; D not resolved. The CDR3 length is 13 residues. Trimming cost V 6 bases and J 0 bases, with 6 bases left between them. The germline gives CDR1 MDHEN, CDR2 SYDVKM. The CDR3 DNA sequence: TGTGCCAGCAGCTGGCTCTCTGGAAACACCATATATTTT. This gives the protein CASSWLSGNTIYF. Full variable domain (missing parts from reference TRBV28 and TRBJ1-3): DVKVTQSSRYLVKRTGEKVFLECVQDMDHENMFWYRQDPGLGLRLIYFSYDVKMKEKGDIPEGYSVSREKKERFSLILESASTNQTSMYLCASSWLSGNTIYFGEGSWLTVV.